Listed below are T cell receptor beta chains from one sample, sequenced in a study of post-analysis software for immune sequencing data. TCRdb fed the PCR reads into MiXCR, producing one record per CDR3 protein. The data hold 400,000 to 500,000 distinct CDR3 sequences, with over 30% observed a single time. The source material was blood. The receptors originated from a girl aged 2 to 9 with multiple sclerosis. Each CDR3 is given with its conserved first and last residue. A D gene is named only where the DNA matches it firmly. Not every row has a clone size; where given, it reads once, few, many or a size class.

j_call	clone_size	v_call	d_call	cdr3_aa	cdr3_nt
TRBJ2-3	.	TRBV28	.	CASSLEVEAAPDTQYF	TGTGCCAGCAGCTTGGAGGTCGAGGCAGCCCCCGATACGCAGTATTTT
TRBJ2-7	.	TRBV7-3	.	CASSLNTGIEQYF	TGTGCCAGCAGCTTAAATACAGGGATCGAGCAGTACTTC
TRBJ1-6	few	TRBV27	.	CASNSLIRGPGSPLHF	TGTGCCAGCAATTCTTTAATCCGGGGACCAGGTTCACCCCTCCACTTT
TRBJ1-5	.	TRBV7-2	.	CASSLVGGVWQPQHF	TGTGCCAGCAGCTTAGTTGGAGGGGTGTGGCAGCCCCAGCATTTT
TRBJ2-7	.	TRBV6-2/TRBV6-3	TRBD1	CASSLGTGYKETRYF	TGTGCCAGCAGCCTCGGGACAGGGTATAAAGAGACCCGGTACTTC
TRBJ2-7	few	TRBV12-3/TRBV12-4	.	CASSGFRGAEQYF	TGTGCCAGCAGTGGGTTTCGGGGCGCCGAGCAGTACTTC
TRBJ2-3	few	TRBV7-9	.	CASTRGWRGEPQNLTDTQYF	TGTGCCAGCACCCGGGGATGGAGGGGGGAACCCCAAAATCTTACAGATACGCAGTATTTT
TRBJ1-2	.	TRBV6-5	.	CASSPGLPRGYGYTF	TGTGCCAGCAGTCCCGGACTCCCTAGAGGCTATGGCTACACCTTC
TRBJ2-1	.	TRBV6-1	.	CASSERHNEQFF	TGTGCCAGCAGTGAAAGACACAATGAGCAGTTCTTC
TRBJ2-3	.	TRBV29-1	TRBD1	CSVEKRTGSTDTQYF	TGCAGCGTCGAAAAGCGGACAGGGAGCACAGATACGCAGTATTTT
TRBJ1-5	.	TRBV27	.	CASSLGFFSQPQHF	TGTGCCAGCAGTTTGGGGTTTTTTAGTCAGCCCCAGCATTTT
TRBJ2-5	.	TRBV6-5	.	CASSRNTRETQYF	TGTGCCAGCAGTAGGAATACCAGGGAGACCCAGTACTTC
TRBJ2-7	.	TRBV4-2	.	CASSQVDRTYEQYF	TGTGCCAGCAGCCAAGTGGACAGAACCTACGAGCAGTACTTC
TRBJ1-2	.	TRBV5-1	.	CASQAVGGVYGYTF	TGCGCTTCCCAAGCCGTGGGGGGAGTTTATGGCTACACCTTC
TRBJ1-2	few	TRBV24-1	TRBD1	CATSVTGEGYTF	TGTGCCACCAGTGTTACAGGGGAAGGCTACACCTTC
TRBJ1-2	many	TRBV29-1	.	CSVDVDGRAGGYTF	TGCAGCGTTGACGTTGACGGACGGGCAGGAGGCTACACCTTC
TRBJ2-5	.	TRBV6-2/TRBV6-3	TRBD1	CASSYNRDRLQETQYF	TGTGCCAGCAGTTATAACCGGGACAGACTACAAGAGACCCAGTACTTC
TRBJ1-5	.	TRBV10-2	.	CASTYMFNQPQHF	TGCGCCAGCACCTACATGTTTAATCAGCCCCAGCATTTT
TRBJ2-3	few	TRBV25-1	TRBD1	CASSGFHRDRGETDTQYF	TGTGCCAGCAGTGGCTTCCACCGGGACAGGGGGGAGACAGATACGCAGTATTTT
TRBJ2-6	.	TRBV6-1	.	CASSEVPAGANVLTF	TGTGCCAGCAGTGAAGTGCCAGCTGGGGCCAACGTCCTGACTTTC
TRBJ1-2	.	TRBV27	TRBD1	CASSLSGQFLYGYTF	TGTGCCAGCAGTTTATCGGGACAGTTCCTATATGGCTACACCTTC
TRBJ1-5	.	TRBV7-2	TRBD1	CASSPRQGHQPQHF	TGTGCCAGCAGCCCGCGACAGGGACATCAGCCCCAGCATTTT
TRBJ2-3	.	TRBV9	TRBD1	CASSEGPQGAPPDTQYF	TGTGCCAGCAGCGAGGGGCCACAGGGGGCGCCCCCAGATACGCAGTATTTT
TRBJ2-1	.	TRBV7-9	.	CASSLVLANENEQFF	TGTGCCAGCAGCTTGGTCCTAGCGAACGAAAATGAGCAGTTCTTC
TRBJ2-1	.	TRBV28	.	CASSLSWGAYNEQFF	TGTGCCAGCAGTTTATCGTGGGGGGCTTACAATGAGCAGTTCTTC
TRBJ2-3	.	TRBV7-8	TRBD2	CASSWGLGTTDTQYF	TGTGCCAGCAGCTGGGGACTAGGAACGACAGATACGCAGTATTTT
TRBJ2-5	.	TRBV28	.	CASNLVGRPARGQYF	TGTGCCAGCAATTTAGTGGGGCGGCCCGCAAGGGGCCAGTACTTC
TRBJ1-5	few	TRBV29-1	.	CSVRTEPSGSTQHF	TGCAGCGTAAGGACAGAGCCCTCAGGAAGTACCCAGCATTTT